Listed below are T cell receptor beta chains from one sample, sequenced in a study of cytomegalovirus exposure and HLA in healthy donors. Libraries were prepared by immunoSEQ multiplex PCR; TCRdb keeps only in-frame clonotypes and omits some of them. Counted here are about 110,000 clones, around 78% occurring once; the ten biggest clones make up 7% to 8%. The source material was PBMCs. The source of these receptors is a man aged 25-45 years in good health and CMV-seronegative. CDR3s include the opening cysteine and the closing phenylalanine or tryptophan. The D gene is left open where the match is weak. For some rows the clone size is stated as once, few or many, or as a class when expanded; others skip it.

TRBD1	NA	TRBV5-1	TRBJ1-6	TGCGCCAGCAGCCCTTACGGGACAGACGGCTCACCCCTCCACTTT	CASSPYGTDGSPLHF
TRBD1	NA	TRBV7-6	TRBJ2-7	TGTGCCAGCAGCTTAGACAGGGGGCACACCTACGAGCAGTACTTC	CASSLDRGHTYEQYF
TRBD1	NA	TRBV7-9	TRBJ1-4	TGTTCCAGCAGCCAACAGGGGGCGAGTGAAAAACTGTTTTTT	CSSSQQGASEKLFF
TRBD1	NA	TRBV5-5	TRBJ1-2	TGTGCCAGCAGCATTGGGTTCGGACAGGGGAAGGATGGCTACACCTTC	CASSIGFGQGKDGYTF
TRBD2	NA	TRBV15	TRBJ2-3	TGTGCCACCAGCAGAAACCCGAGCGGGAGTAGCACAGATACGCAGTATTTT	CATSRNPSGSSTDTQYF
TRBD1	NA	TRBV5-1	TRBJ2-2	TGCGCCAGCAGCTTAGGACAGGGATCGGCCGGGGAGCTGTTTTTT	CASSLGQGSAGELFF
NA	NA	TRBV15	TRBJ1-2	TGTGCCACCAGCAGTTACCTGCTAGCCCAGGGGTCATATGGCTACACCTTC	CATSSYLLAQGSYGYTF
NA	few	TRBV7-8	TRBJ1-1	TGTGCCAGCAGCTTGTATCGAATCTTAGGGGCTGAAACTGAAGCTTTCTTT	CASSLYRILGAETEAFF
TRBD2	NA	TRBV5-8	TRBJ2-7	TGTGCCAGCAGCTTGCTGGGGAGGGACTACGAGCAGTACTTC	CASSLLGRDYEQYF
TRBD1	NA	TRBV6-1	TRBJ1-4	TGTGCCAGCAGTGGTCAAAGACAGGGAAATGAAAAACTGTTTTTT	CASSGQRQGNEKLFF
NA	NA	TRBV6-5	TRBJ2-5	TGTGCCAGCAGAAAAGGGAGTACGGAGACCCAGTACTTC	CASRKGSTETQYF
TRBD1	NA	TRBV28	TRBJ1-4	TGTGCCAGCAGTTTGAGACAGGGTGTTGGTGAAAAACTGTTTTTT	CASSLRQGVGEKLFF
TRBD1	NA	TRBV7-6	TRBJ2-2	TGTGCCAGCAGCCAATGGACAGGGGGCTGGGACGGGGAGCTGTTTTTT	CASSQWTGGWDGELFF
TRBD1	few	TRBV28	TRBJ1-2	TGTGCCAGCAGCTCAGGGGGCTTTAACTATGGCTACACCTTC	CASSSGGFNYGYTF
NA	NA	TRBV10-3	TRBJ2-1	TGTGCCATCAGCGGAGCGGTGACCTACAATGAGCAGTTCTTC	CAISGAVTYNEQFF
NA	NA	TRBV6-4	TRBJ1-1	TGTGCCAGCAGTGTTACAGGGAACACTGAAGCTTTCTTT	CASSVTGNTEAFF
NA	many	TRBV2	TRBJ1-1	TGTGCCAGCAGTGAATCCGGACAGAGGACTGAAGCTTTCTTT	CASSESGQRTEAFF
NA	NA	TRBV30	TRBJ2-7	TGTGCCTGGAGTGTACAAGGGGCCGAGCAGTACTTC	CAWSVQGAEQYF
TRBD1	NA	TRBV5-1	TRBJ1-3	TGCGCCAGCAGCTTGACGACAGGGGTCGAATCTGGAAACACCATATATTTT	CASSLTTGVESGNTIYF
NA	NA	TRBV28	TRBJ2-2	TGTGCCAGCAGCTTATTAGGGGGGGCAGGGTGGAACACCGGGGAGCTGTTTTTT	CASSLLGGAGWNTGELFF
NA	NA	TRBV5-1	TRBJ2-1	TGCGCCAGCAGCTCCCAGGGGATAATTTACAATGAGCAGTTCTTC	CASSSQGIIYNEQFF
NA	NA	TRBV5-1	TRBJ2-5	TGCGCCAGCAGCTTTCAGGGTCGAGAGCAGTACTTC	CASSFQGREQYF
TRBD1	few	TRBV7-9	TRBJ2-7	TGTGCCAGCAGCCGACCGGGACAGGGCTCCCACGAGCAGTACTTC	CASSRPGQGSHEQYF
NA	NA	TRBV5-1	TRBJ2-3	TGCGCCAGCAGCTTGGTCAGGGGAACAGATACGCAGTATTTT	CASSLVRGTDTQYF
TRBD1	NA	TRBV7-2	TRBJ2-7	TGTGCCAGCAGCCCTGGGACAGGTGGGTCTTGGCAGTACTTC	CASSPGTGGSWQYF
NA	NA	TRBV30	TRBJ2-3	TGTGCCTGGAGCGGTTCCACAGATACGCAGTATTTT	CAWSGSTDTQYF
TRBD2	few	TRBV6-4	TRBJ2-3	TGTGCCAGCAGTGAGGCGGGGGGTAGCACAGATACGCAGTATTTT	CASSEAGGSTDTQYF
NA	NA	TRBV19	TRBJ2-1	TGTGCCAGTAGTATTGAGGGTCAGACCTACAATGAGCAGTTCTTC	CASSIEGQTYNEQFF
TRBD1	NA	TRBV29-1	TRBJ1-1	TGCAGCGTTCGAGGACAGGGGCGCTCCACTGAAGCTTTCTTT	CSVRGQGRSTEAFF
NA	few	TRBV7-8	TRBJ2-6	TGTGCCAGCAGCTATAGGGGTGCTGGGGCCAACGTCCTGACTTTC	CASSYRGAGANVLTF
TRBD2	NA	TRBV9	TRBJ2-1	TGTGCCAGCAGCGTATCGACTAGCGGGAGCCGCAATGAGCAGTTCTTC	CASSVSTSGSRNEQFF